This T cell receptor (beta chain) was identified in a study of read filtering for tumor transcriptome and immune sequencing. This clonotype was counted many times. CDR3 length: 15 residues. Germline-derived CDR1 and CDR2 are SEHNR and FQNEAQ (reference sequence). Trimming at V came to 5 bases and at J to 6 bases, leaving 13 bases not matched to a gene. From around 0.4 ug of RNA, a library with molecular barcoded alpha/delta and beta/gamma adaptors was made. TCRdb ran MiXCR on the reads and lists one entry per CDR3 protein. The sample has around 140,000 distinct CDR3 sequences; approximately 13% are singletons.

The J gene is TRBJ2-7, the V gene TRBV7-9; 7 nucleotides match TRBD1. This clonotype was obtained from a donor aged 40 or older with multiple myeloma. The specimen sequenced was a population of CD138-negative cells sorted from bone marrow. CDR3 DNA: TGTGCCAGCAGCCCACGGGTCGCAGGGGGAGCCGAGCAGTACTTC. This sequence encodes CASSPRVAGGAEQYF.